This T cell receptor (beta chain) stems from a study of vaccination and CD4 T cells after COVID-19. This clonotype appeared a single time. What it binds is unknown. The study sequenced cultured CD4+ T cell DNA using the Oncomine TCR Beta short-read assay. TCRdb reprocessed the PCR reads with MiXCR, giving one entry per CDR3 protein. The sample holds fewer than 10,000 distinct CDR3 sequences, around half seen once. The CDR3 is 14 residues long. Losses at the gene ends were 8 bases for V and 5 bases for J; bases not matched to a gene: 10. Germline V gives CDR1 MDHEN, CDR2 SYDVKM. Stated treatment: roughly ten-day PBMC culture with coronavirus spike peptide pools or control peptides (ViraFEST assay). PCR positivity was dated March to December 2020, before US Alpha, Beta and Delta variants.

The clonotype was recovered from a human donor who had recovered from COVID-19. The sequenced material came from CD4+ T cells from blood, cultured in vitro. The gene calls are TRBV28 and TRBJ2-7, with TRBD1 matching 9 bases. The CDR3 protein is CASLTGTGINEQYF. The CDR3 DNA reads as TGTGCCAGCCTTACCGGGACAGGGATCAACGAGCAGTACTTC.